A single sample is the source of the 31 T cell receptor beta chains below, sequenced in a study of blood T cell repertoires in COVID-19. Produced via immunoSEQ multiplex PCR; TCRdb's table is partial and in-frame only. The sample includes 140,000 to 150,000 clones, 84% seen only once; the top ten take around 9.6%. Sequencing was performed on peripheral blood. These receptor sequences come from a man in his 60s with active or convalescent COVID-19.

The chain joins TRBV6-5 to TRBJ2-7; 8 bases are a match to TRBD1. This CDR3 region has 16 residues. Trimming removed 4 bases from V and 4 bases from J; junction bases left unmatched: 12. The germline V gene encodes CDR1 MNHEY and CDR2 SVGAGI. Here the CDR3 DNA reads TGTGCCAGCAGTTCTTACGGACAGGGAGGAAGGTACGAGCAGTACTTC. Translating it yields CASSSYGQGGRYEQYF.

This clone was picked up one time. The rearrangement links TRBV29-1 to TRBJ1-1; the D gene is possibly TRBD1 (5 bases). Germline-derived CDR1 and CDR2 are SQVTM and ANQGSEA. The ends were cut back, 3 bases at V and 8 bases at J, with 13 bases in the middle. This CDR3 region has 12 residues. CDR3 nucleotides: TGCAGCGTTGACTCCGGGACTGCAGAAGCTTTCTTT. This codes for CSVDSGTAEAFF.

The V gene is TRBV5-1, the J gene TRBJ2-5; TRBD2 aligns across 8 bases. The J segment lost 2 bases and the V segment lost 1 base, leaving 4 bases of the junction unmatched. The CDR3 consists of 15 residues. Germline V gene lookup returns CDR1 SGHRS and CDR2 YFSETQ. This CDR3 reads CASSLLTSGQETQYF. Here the CDR3 DNA reads TGCGCCAGCAGCTTGTTAACTAGCGGTCAAGAGACCCAGTACTTC.

This chain connects TRBV7-8 to TRBJ2-5; TRBD2 might be the D (6 bases). Germline CDR1 reads SGHVS; CDR2 reads FQNEAQ. The CDR3 is 14 amino acids. Trimming took off 6 bases at V and 5 bases at J, with 16 bases between the two ends. The CDR3 region is CASRGGIHRETQYF. The DNA for the CDR3 is TGTGCCAGCAGGGGAGGCATTCACAGGGAGACCCAGTACTTC.

The chain links TRBV15 to TRBJ2-3, with 8 nucleotides matching TRBD1. The ends lost 1 base at V and 3 bases at J; junction bases unmatched: 3. CDR1 LNHNV and CDR2 YYDKDF come from the germline V gene (reference sequence). This CDR3 spans 15 amino acids. The CDR3 DNA reads TGTGCCACCAGCAGAGGACAGGGGATAACAGATACGCAGTATTTT. Protein: CATSRGQGITDTQYF.

This clone was detected once. This chain joins TRBV7-9 and TRBJ1-2; the D gene is possibly TRBD1 (6 bases). The CDR3 consists of 15 residues. Germline loops: CDR1 SEHNR, CDR2 FQNEAQ (reference sequence). V gave up 4 bases and J gave up 4 bases, with 16 bases separating them. The CDR3 nucleotides read TGTGCCAGCAGCTCCTCCTACGGACAGAGCTATGGCTACACCTTC. Its translation: CASSSSYGQSYGYTF.

J is TRBJ1-1 and V is TRBV30; 8 nucleotides match TRBD1. The length of the CDR3 is 12 residues. CDR1 and CDR2 (germline): GTSNPN, SVGIG (reference sequence). Trimming removed 6 bases from V and 4 bases from J; junction bases left unmatched: 4. The CDR3 DNA follows: TGTGCCTGTCCAGGGGGCCTCACTGAAGCTTTCTTT. Translated: CACPGGLTEAFF. The variable domain in full, completed from reference TRBV30 and TRBJ1-1, reads SQTIHQWPATLVQPVGSPLSLECTVEGTSNPNLYWYRQAAGRGLQLLFYSVGIGQISSEVPQNLSASRPQDRQFILSSKKLLLSDSGFYLCACPGGLTEAFFGQGTRLTVV.

The chain uses TRBV29-1 and TRBJ2-7; no clear D. Germline CDR1 reads SQVTM; CDR2 reads ANQGSEA. The V gene lost 2 bases and the J gene lost 1 base, with 9 bases spanning the gap. The length of the CDR3 is 13 residues. The CDR3 DNA reads as TGCAGCGTTGAATCGGGTTTTTCCTACGAGCAGTACTTC. Protein sequence: CSVESGFSYEQYF.

The chain employs TRBV30 and TRBJ1-1, with D tentatively TRBD1 (6 bases). There are 13 residues in the CDR3. Germline V gene data show CDR1 as GTSNPN and CDR2 as SVGIG (reference sequence). V was clipped by 2 bases and J by 6 bases, with 13 bases between them. CDR3 in DNA: TGTGCCTGGAGTTCACAGGGTGGGGCTGAAGCTTTCTTT. Amino acid sequence: CAWSSQGGAEAFF.

The chain combines TRBV19 with TRBJ1-4, with 9 bases matching TRBD1. The CDR3 is 14 residues long. CDR1 is LNHDA and CDR2 is SQIVND in the germline V gene (reference sequence). V was clipped by 5 bases and J by 8 bases; unmatched bases: 6. The CDR3 loop reads CASSARQGGEKLFF. CDR3 coding DNA: TGTGCCAGTAGTGCTCGACAGGGGGGAGAAAAACTGTTTTTT.

The chain carries TRBV14 and TRBJ1-4; D is possibly TRBD1 (5 bases). Germline assignment: CDR1 SGHDN and CDR2 FVKESK. V was shortened by 1 base and J by 8 bases, with 17 bases between the two germline ends. The CDR3 sequence is 16 residues long. The DNA for the CDR3 is TGTGCCAGCAGCCAAGTCTTGGGATTCAAGGGGGAAAAACTGTTTTTT. Amino acids: CASSQVLGFKGEKLFF.

The chain is built from TRBV7-8 and TRBJ2-5; the D gene is possibly TRBD2 (5 bases). CDR1 is SGHVS and CDR2 is FQNEAQ in the germline V gene. V lost 4 bases and J lost 5, with 11 bases in between. The CDR3 contains 13 residues. CDR3 loop: CASSSLRRETQYF. CDR3 nucleotides: TGTGCCAGCAGCTCCCTCCGGAGGGAGACCCAGTACTTC.

V is TRBV3-1 (or the pseudogene TRBV3-2) and J is TRBJ1-1, with D uncertain. This CDR3 is 15 amino acids long. Germline assignment: CDR1 LGHDT and CDR2 YNNKEL (reference sequence). V was clipped by 0 bases and J by 5 bases, with 13 bases between them. The CDR3 region has the DNA TGTGCCAGCAGCCAAGAGCCTGTATCCGGGACTGAAGCTTTCTTT. Protein: CASSQEPVSGTEAFF.

In DNA, the CDR3 is TGTGCCAGCAGCTTGCCAAGAAGACTAGCGGGGTACAATGAGCAGTTCTTC. As protein: CASSLPRRLAGYNEQFF. The rearrangement joins TRBV7-8 to TRBJ2-1, with 11 bases lining up with TRBD2. CDR3 length: 17 residues. V shed 3 bases, J shed 4 bases, and the junction held 8 bases outside the gene matches. Germline V gene data show CDR1 as SGHVS and CDR2 as FQNEAQ. Supplemented by reference TRBV7-8 and TRBJ2-1, the full variable domain reads GAGVSQSPRYKVAKRGQDVALRCDPISGHVSLFWYQQALGQGPEFLTYFQNEAQLDKSGLPSDRFFAERPEGSVSTLKIQRTQQEDSAVYLCASSLPRRLAGYNEQFFGPGTRLTVL.

This clone was recorded only once. J is TRBJ1-6 and V is TRBV5-1; D gene unclear. This CDR3 has 16 residues. Per the germline V gene, CDR1 is SGHRS and CDR2 is YFSETQ. Trimming removed 0 bases at V and 8 bases at J, with 15 bases between. The CDR3 bases are TGCGCCAGCAGCTTGGACCCCGGAATCGGAGATTCACCCCTCCACTTT. It specifies CASSLDPGIGDSPLHF.

CDR3 in DNA: TGTGCCAGCAGCGCACTTAGGGGGCGAGGGGAGACCCAGTACTTC. Its translation: CASSALRGRGETQYF. This chain links TRBV7-2 with TRBJ2-5; 7 nucleotides agree with TRBD1. With 5 bases clipped from V and 5 bases from J, the junction kept 11 bases outside the gene matches. CDR3 length equals 15 residues. The germline CDR1 and CDR2 sequences are SGHTA and FQGNSA.

The chain recombines TRBV18 with TRBJ1-3; D possibly corresponds to TRBD1 (5 bases). Trimming cost V 8 bases and J 0 bases, with 14 bases left between them. The germline V gene encodes CDR1 KGHSH and CDR2 LQKENI. The CDR3 covers 15 residues. For the CDR3, the DNA is TGTGCCAGCCAAATAATCAGGGCCTCTGGAAACACCATATATTTT. This gives the protein CASQIIRASGNTIYF.

The V gene is TRBV4-1, the J gene TRBJ2-7; no clear D. Trimming left V 1 base short and J 4 bases short, with 8 bases between. The germline V gene has CDR1 MGHRA and CDR2 YSYEKL. This CDR3 has 13 amino acids. The CDR3 sequence is CASSQANGYEQYV. The CDR3, as DNA: TGCGCCAGCAGCCAAGCCAACGGGTACGAGCAGTACGTC.

The CDR3 DNA sequence: TGTGCCAGTAGTGAAATGAGACAGGACACTGAAGCTTTCTTT. It specifies CASSEMRQDTEAFF. The V and J genes are TRBV19 and TRBJ1-1, with D perhaps matching TRBD1 (6 bases). Trimming removed 5 bases from V and 3 bases from J, with 13 bases in between. This CDR3 has 14 amino acids. Germline loops: CDR1 LNHDA, CDR2 SQIVND (reference sequence).

V gene TRBV19 combines with J gene TRBJ1-2, with 12 bases aligning to TRBD1. Germline V gene data show CDR1 as LNHDA and CDR2 as SQIVND (reference sequence). The CDR3 spans 16 residues. V trimming: 3 bases; J trimming: 4 bases; junction bases outside the gene matches: 6. This chain's CDR3 is CASSISGTGGGYGYTF. CDR3 DNA: TGTGCCAGTAGTATCTCCGGGACAGGGGGCGGCTATGGCTACACCTTC.

The rearrangement links TRBV10-3 to TRBJ1-2; weak D call: TRBD1 (5 bases). The germline gives CDR1 ENHRY, CDR2 SYGVKD. The CDR3 length is 13 residues. Deletions cut 10 bases from V and 4 bases from J, with 16 bases between. This CDR3 is CATTGDLSYGYTF. Here the CDR3 DNA reads TGTGCCACCACGGGGGATTTGAGCTATGGCTACACCTTC.

This chain links TRBV7-2 with TRBJ1-3, with 9 bases fitting TRBD1. CDR1 SGHTA and CDR2 FQGNSA come from the germline V gene. The CDR3 spans 15 residues. V gave up 5 bases and J gave up 0 bases; unmatched junction bases: 2. DNA for the CDR3: TGTGCCAGCAGCAAGACAGGGGGCTCTGGAAACACCATATATTTT. Encoded protein: CASSKTGGSGNTIYF.

The rearrangement links TRBV5-1 to TRBJ1-6; 8 nucleotides match TRBD1. The trim removed 4 bases at V and 7 bases at J, leaving 10 bases unmatched. The CDR3 extends over 16 amino acids. Germline CDR1 is SGHRS and CDR2 is YFSETQ. For the CDR3, the DNA is TGCGCCAGCAGCATTGCTAGGACAGGGCGGAATTCACCCCTCCACTTT. Amino acid sequence: CASSIARTGRNSPLHF.

A single count supports this clone. This chain joins TRBV15 and TRBJ1-6; D remains unclear. Deletions cut 2 bases from V and 14 bases from J, with 10 bases between. This CDR3 is built from 12 residues. Germline V lookup: CDR1 LNHNV, CDR2 YYDKDF (reference sequence). In nucleotides, the CDR3 is TGTGCCACCAGCAGATCCGGACTGGCCCTCCACTTT. Translating gives CATSRSGLALHF.

The chain links TRBV6-5 to TRBJ1-3; D perhaps matches TRBD1 (6 bases). Germline lookup yields CDR1 MNHEY and CDR2 SVGAGI. The CDR3 totals 16 residues. Deletions cut 2 bases from V and 0 bases from J, with 11 bases between. CDR3 region: CASSYDRPNSGNTIYF. DNA of the CDR3: TGTGCCAGCAGTTACGACAGGCCCAACTCTGGAAACACCATATATTTT.

The V gene is TRBV19, the J gene TRBJ2-1; TRBD2 agrees at 11 bases. Germline trimming cut 6 bases from V and 8 bases from J; bases unmatched to any gene: 9. This CDR3 region has 15 residues. The germline V gene has CDR1 LNHDA and CDR2 SQIVND (reference sequence). The DNA of the CDR3 is TGTGCCAGTAGGACTAGCGGGGCGCCAGGCTATGAGCAGTTCTTC. It encodes CASRTSGAPGYEQFF.

This chain links TRBV5-6 with TRBJ1-2; D not resolved. The CDR3 has 12 residues. V was clipped by 5 bases and J by 0 bases, with 5 bases between them. Germline CDR1 reads SGHDT; CDR2 reads YYEEEE. The CDR3 nucleotides are TGTGCCAGCAGTACAGCTAACTATGGCTACACCTTC. It codes for CASSTANYGYTF.

The chain links TRBV9 to TRBJ1-1; the D is unclear. Trimming shortened V by 4 bases and J by 3 bases, and 10 bases separated the two germline ends. Looked up from germline, CDR1 is SGDLS and CDR2 is YYNGEE. The CDR3 covers 13 residues. The CDR3, as DNA: TGTGCCAGCAGCCCCCCCCGGGACACTGAAGCTTTCTTT. Residues: CASSPPRDTEAFF.

This clone was seen once. V gene TRBV6-5 combines with J gene TRBJ1-2, with TRBD1 identical over 7 bases. Germline CDR1 is MNHEY and CDR2 is SVGAGI. V was pared by 2 bases and J by 2 bases, with 5 bases of the junction left unmatched. The CDR3 sequence is 15 residues long. The CDR3 DNA follows: TGTGCCAGCAGTTACACGGACAGGCCGAACTATGGCTACACCTTC. Encoded protein: CASSYTDRPNYGYTF.

The rearrangement joins TRBV5-1 to TRBJ1-1; D uncertain. The ends were cut back, 3 bases at V and 4 bases at J, with 4 bases in the middle. CDR1 and CDR2 (germline): SGHRS, YFSETQ. This CDR3 contains 11 residues. CDR3 region: CASSSSTEAFF. CDR3 bases: TGCGCCAGCAGCTCGTCCACTGAAGCTTTCTTT.

The chain joins TRBV7-2 to TRBJ1-2; 10 bases are shared with TRBD1. CDR3 length: 16 amino acids. The germline V gene encodes CDR1 SGHTA and CDR2 FQGNSA. The V gene end was trimmed by 1 base and the J gene end by 4 bases; junction bases not matched to a gene: 6. CDR3 sequence: CASSLEQTGGGYGYTF. The CDR3 region has the DNA TGTGCCAGCAGCTTAGAGCAGACAGGGGGCGGCTATGGCTACACCTTC.